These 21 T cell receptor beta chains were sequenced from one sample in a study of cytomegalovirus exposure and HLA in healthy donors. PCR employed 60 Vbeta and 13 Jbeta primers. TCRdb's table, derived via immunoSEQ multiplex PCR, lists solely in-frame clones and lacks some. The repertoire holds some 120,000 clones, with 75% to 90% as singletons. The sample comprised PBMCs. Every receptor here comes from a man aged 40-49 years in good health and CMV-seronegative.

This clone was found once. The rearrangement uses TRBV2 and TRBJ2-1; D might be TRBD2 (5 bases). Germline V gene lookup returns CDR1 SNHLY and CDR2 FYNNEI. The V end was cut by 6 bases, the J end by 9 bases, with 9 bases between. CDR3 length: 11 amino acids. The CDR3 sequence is CASRLAGEQFF. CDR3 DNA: TGTGCCAGCAGGCTAGCAGGTGAGCAGTTCTTC.

The CDR3 DNA reads as TGCGCCAGCAGCCGGGGGGCAGACGGATTGGATACGCAGTATTTT. This translates into CASSRGADGLDTQYF. J is TRBJ2-3 and V is TRBV5-1; the D gene is possibly TRBD2 (7 bases). V lost 4 bases, J lost 6 bases, and 18 bases lay in between. This CDR3 comprises 15 residues. In germline, CDR1 is SGHRS, CDR2 YFSETQ.

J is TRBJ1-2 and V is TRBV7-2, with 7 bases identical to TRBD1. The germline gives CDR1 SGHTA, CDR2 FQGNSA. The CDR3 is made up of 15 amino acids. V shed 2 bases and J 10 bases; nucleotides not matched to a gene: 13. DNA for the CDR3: TGTGCCAGCAGCTTACCGAGTCCGGGACAGAGAATCTACACCTTC. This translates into CASSLPSPGQRIYTF.

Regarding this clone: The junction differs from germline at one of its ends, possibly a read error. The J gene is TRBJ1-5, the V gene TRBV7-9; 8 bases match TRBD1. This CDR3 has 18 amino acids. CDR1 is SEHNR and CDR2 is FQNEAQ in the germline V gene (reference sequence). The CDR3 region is CASSLAGATGDSNQPQHF. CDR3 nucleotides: TGTGCCAGCAGCCTAGCGGGGGCGACAGGGGATAGCAATCAGCCCCAGCATTTT. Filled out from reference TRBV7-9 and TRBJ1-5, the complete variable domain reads DTGVSQNPRHKITKRGQNVTFRCDPISEHNRLYWYRQTLGQGPEFLTYFQNEAQLEKSRLLSDRFSAERPKGSFSTLEIQRTEQGDSAMYLCASSLAGATGDSNQPQHFGDGTRLSIL.

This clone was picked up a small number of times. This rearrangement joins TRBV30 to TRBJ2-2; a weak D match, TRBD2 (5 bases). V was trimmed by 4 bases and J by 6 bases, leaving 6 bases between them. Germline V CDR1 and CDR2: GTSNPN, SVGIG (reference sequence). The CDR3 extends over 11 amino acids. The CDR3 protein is CAWTEAGELFF. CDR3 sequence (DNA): TGTGCCTGGACGGAGGCCGGGGAGCTGTTTTTT.

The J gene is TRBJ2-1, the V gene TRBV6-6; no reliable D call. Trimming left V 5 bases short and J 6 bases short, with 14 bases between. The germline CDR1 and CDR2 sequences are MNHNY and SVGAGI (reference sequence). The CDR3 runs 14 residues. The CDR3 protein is CASSPLGGGNEQFF. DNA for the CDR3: TGTGCCAGCAGTCCCCTTGGTGGCGGCAATGAGCAGTTCTTC.

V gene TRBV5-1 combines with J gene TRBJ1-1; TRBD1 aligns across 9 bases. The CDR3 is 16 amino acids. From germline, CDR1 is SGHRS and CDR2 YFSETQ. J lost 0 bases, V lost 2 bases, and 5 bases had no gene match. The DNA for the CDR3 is TGCGCCAGCAGCTTCGGACAGGGGAAAATGAACACTGAAGCTTTCTTT. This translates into CASSFGQGKMNTEAFF.

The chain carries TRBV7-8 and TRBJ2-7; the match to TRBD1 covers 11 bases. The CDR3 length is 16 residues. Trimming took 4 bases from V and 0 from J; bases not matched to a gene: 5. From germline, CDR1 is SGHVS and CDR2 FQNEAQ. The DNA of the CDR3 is TGTGCCAGCAGCTCCTGGGACAGGGGGAACTCCTACGAGCAGTACTTC. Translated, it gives CASSSWDRGNSYEQYF.

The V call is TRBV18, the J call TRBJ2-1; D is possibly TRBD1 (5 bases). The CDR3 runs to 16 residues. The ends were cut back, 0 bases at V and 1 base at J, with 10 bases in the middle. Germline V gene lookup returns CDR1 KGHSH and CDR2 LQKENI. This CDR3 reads CASSPPAGLSYNEQFF. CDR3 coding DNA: TGTGCCAGCTCACCACCTGCAGGGTTATCCTACAATGAGCAGTTCTTC.

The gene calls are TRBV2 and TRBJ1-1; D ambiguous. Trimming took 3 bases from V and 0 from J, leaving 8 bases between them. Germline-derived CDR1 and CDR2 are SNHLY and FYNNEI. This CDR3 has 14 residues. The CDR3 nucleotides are TGTGCCAGCAGTGACGGGATTATGAACACTGAAGCTTTCTTT. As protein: CASSDGIMNTEAFF.

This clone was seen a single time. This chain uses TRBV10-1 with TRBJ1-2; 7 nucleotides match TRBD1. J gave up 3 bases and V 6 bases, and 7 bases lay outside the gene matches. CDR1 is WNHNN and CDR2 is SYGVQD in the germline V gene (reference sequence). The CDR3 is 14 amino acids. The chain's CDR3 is CASSKRQGDYGYTF. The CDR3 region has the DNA TGCGCCAGCAGCAAAAGACAGGGAGACTATGGCTACACCTTC.

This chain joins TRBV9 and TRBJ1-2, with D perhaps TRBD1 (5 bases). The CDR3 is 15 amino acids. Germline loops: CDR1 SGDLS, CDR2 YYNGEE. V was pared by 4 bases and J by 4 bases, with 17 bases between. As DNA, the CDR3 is TGTGCCAGCAGCCCAGCCGGGGGGACGGTCTATGGCTACACCTTC. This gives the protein CASSPAGGTVYGYTF.

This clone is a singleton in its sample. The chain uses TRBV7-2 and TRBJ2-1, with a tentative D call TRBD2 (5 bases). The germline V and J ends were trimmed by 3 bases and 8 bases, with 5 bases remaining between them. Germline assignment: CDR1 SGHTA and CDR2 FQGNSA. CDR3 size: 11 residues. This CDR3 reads CASSFSDEQFF. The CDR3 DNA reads TGTGCCAGCAGCTTTAGCGATGAGCAGTTCTTC.

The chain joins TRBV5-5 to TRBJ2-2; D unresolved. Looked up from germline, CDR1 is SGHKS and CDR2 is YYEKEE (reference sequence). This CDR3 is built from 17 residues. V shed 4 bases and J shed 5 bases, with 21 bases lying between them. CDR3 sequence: CASSPRPLEGLTGELFF. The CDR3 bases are TGTGCCAGCAGCCCCCGCCCGCTAGAAGGTCTGACCGGGGAGCTGTTTTTT. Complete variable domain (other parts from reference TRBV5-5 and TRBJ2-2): DAGVTQSPTHLIKTRGQQVTLRCSPISGHKSVSWYQQVLGQGPQFIFQYYEKEERGRGNFPDRFSARQFPNYSSELNVNALLLGDSALYLCASSPRPLEGLTGELFFGEGSRLTVL.

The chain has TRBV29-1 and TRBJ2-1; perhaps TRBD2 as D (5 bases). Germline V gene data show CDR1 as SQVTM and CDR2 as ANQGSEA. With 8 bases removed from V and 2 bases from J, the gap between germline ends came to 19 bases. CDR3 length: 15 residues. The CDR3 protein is CSFKVGVAAYNEQFF. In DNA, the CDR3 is TGCAGCTTCAAGGTCGGGGTCGCTGCCTACAATGAGCAGTTCTTC.

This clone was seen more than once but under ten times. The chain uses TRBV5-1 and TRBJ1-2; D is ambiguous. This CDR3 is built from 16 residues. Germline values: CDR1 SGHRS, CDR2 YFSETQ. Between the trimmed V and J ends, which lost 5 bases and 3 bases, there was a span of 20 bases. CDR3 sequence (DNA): TGCGCCAGCAGGGCCTCGGCAGGCCCAGCTGACTATGGCTACACCTTC. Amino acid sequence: CASRASAGPADYGYTF.

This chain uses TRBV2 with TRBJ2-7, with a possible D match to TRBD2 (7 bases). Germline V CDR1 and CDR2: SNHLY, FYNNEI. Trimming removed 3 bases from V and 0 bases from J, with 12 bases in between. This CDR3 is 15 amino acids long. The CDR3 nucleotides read TGTGCCAGCAGTGACGGCGGGGGCAGCTCCTACGAGCAGTACTTC. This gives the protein CASSDGGGSSYEQYF.

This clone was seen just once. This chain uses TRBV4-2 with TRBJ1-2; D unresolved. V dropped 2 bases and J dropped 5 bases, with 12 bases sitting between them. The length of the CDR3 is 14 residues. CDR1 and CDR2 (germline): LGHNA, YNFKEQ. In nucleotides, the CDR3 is TGTGCCAGCAGCCAATTCCCCGAGGGATATGGCTACACCTTC. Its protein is CASSQFPEGYGYTF.

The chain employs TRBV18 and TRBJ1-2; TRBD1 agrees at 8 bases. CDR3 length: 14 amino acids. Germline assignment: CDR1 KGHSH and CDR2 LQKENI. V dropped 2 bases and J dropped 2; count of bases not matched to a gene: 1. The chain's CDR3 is CASSPTGGNYGYTF. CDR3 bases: TGTGCCAGCTCACCAACAGGGGGGAACTATGGCTACACCTTC.

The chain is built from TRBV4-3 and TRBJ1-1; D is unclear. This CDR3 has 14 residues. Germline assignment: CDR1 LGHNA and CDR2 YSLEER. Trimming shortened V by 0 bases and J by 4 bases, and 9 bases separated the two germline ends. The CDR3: CASSQEDWGTEAFF. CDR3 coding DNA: TGCGCCAGCAGCCAAGAGGACTGGGGCACTGAAGCTTTCTTT.

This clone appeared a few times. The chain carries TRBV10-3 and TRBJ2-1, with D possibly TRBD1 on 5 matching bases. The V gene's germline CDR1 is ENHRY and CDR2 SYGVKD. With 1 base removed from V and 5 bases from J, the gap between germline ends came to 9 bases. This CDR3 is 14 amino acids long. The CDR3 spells CAISELAGNNEQFF. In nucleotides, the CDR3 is TGTGCCATCAGTGAGTTGGCAGGGAACAATGAGCAGTTCTTC.